Listed here are 11 T cell receptor beta chains from one sample, sequenced in a study of blood T cell repertoires in COVID-19. Profiling relied on immunoSEQ multiplex PCR, and the TCRdb table lists in-frame clones only, not all of them. Among around 120,000 clones listed, 70% to 80% were seen once. What was sequenced was peripheral blood. These receptors came from a man aged 65 to 85 with active or convalescent COVID-19.

The rearrangement links TRBV5-1 to TRBJ2-5; D is unresolved. V lost 2 bases to trimming and J lost 3 bases, with 8 bases between them. CDR3 size: 13 residues. Germline CDR1 is SGHRS and CDR2 is YFSETQ. The CDR3 DNA follows: TGCGCCAGCAGCTTATTTCAGGAAGAGACCCAGTACTTC. Protein sequence: CASSLFQEETQYF.

This clone was seen more than once but under ten times. The chain combines TRBV6-4 with TRBJ2-1; 10 bases fit TRBD2. CDR1 is MRHNA, CDR2 SNTAGT, per germline. J lost 5 bases, V lost 4 bases, and 5 bases had no gene match. The CDR3 spans 15 residues. The CDR3 region is CASSVTSGNNNEQFF. The CDR3 nucleotides are TGTGCCAGCAGTGTCACTAGCGGGAATAACAATGAGCAGTTCTTC.

This clone came up a few times. V usage is TRBV3-1 (or the pseudogene TRBV3-2) and J usage is TRBJ2-3; perhaps TRBD1 as D (5 bases). The length of the CDR3 is 16 residues. With 3 bases removed from V and 0 bases from J, the gap between germline ends came to 13 bases. Germline V CDR1 and CDR2: LGHDT, YNNKEL (reference sequence). The CDR3 region is CASSQRQISSTDTQYF. The CDR3 DNA reads TGTGCCAGCAGCCAGAGACAGATTTCTAGCACAGATACGCAGTATTTT.

This clone was observed a few times. The rearrangement uses TRBV27 and TRBJ1-4; D uncertain. Germline V lookup: CDR1 MNHEY, CDR2 SMNVEV (reference sequence). V lost 5 bases and J 0 bases, leaving 13 bases between the germline ends. The CDR3 has 16 amino acids. The chain's CDR3 is CASSATGVATNEKLFF. The CDR3 nucleotides are TGTGCCAGCAGTGCTACGGGAGTTGCAACTAATGAAAAACTGTTTTTT.

The chain is built from TRBV6-6 and TRBJ1-6; maybe TRBD1 (5 bases). The CDR3 runs to 16 residues. Per germline, CDR1 MNHNY and CDR2 SVGAGI (reference sequence). V was cut by 0 bases and J by 6 bases, with 12 bases left in between. CDR3 sequence (DNA): TGTGCCAGCAGTTACTCGAGGCAGGGAGGTAATTCACCCCTCCACTTT. Translated: CASSYSRQGGNSPLHF.

The gene calls are TRBV4-2 and TRBJ2-3; 12 nucleotides match TRBD2. The V and J ends lost 4 bases and 4 bases, in that order; junction bases with no gene match: 9. This CDR3 is 17 amino acids long. Germline values: CDR1 LGHNA, CDR2 YNFKEQ. This CDR3 reads CASSRQTSGGPADTQYF. In DNA, the CDR3 is TGTGCCAGCAGCCGCCAAACTAGCGGGGGGCCGGCAGATACGCAGTATTTT.

The V call is TRBV3-1 (or the pseudogene TRBV3-2), the J call TRBJ2-1, with TRBD2 as a possible D gene (5 bases). From germline, CDR1 is LGHDT and CDR2 YNNKEL (reference sequence). V lost 4 bases and J 3 bases, leaving 7 bases between the germline ends. The CDR3 contains 13 residues. CDR3 protein: CASSPRDYNEQFF. CDR3 nucleotides: TGTGCCAGCAGCCCACGGGACTACAATGAGCAGTTCTTC.

For the CDR3, the DNA is TGCGCCAGCAGCCCACAGGGGGCCACTGAAGCTTTCTTT. Amino acid sequence: CASSPQGATEAFF. The chain combines TRBV5-1 with TRBJ1-1, with 9 positions matching TRBD1. This CDR3 is 13 amino acids long. With V trimmed by 4 bases and J by 4 bases, 2 bases remained unmatched. The germline V gene encodes CDR1 SGHRS and CDR2 YFSETQ. The full variable domain, in which reference TRBV5-1 and TRBJ1-1 provide the parts outside the CDR3, is KAGVTQTPRYLIKTRGQQVTLSCSPISGHRSVSWYQQTPGQGLQFLFEYFSETQRNKGNFPGRFSGRQFSNSRSEMNVSTLELGDSALYLCASSPQGATEAFFGQGTRLTVV.

The rearrangement links TRBV19 to TRBJ1-1; 8 nucleotides line up with TRBD1. The length of the CDR3 is 14 residues. Looked up from germline, CDR1 is LNHDA and CDR2 is SQIVND (reference sequence). The V gene end was trimmed by 5 bases and the J gene end by 2 bases; junction bases not matched to a gene: 4. This CDR3 is CASSSQGGNTEAFF. CDR3 sequence (DNA): TGTGCCAGTAGTTCACAGGGGGGCAACACTGAAGCTTTCTTT.

J is TRBJ1-1 and V is TRBV7-9, with a possible D match to TRBD1 (6 bases). The germline V gene has CDR1 SEHNR and CDR2 FQNEAQ (reference sequence). The CDR3 runs 15 residues. Trimming removed 5 bases at V and 6 bases at J, with 19 bases between. The CDR3 DNA reads as TGTGCCAGCAGCGAAAGGCAGGGGTTCGGTCCTGAAGCTTTCTTT. Protein: CASSERQGFGPEAFF.

The V call is TRBV19, the J call TRBJ2-1; 7 nucleotides match TRBD2. This CDR3 is built from 13 residues. Germline V lookup: CDR1 LNHDA, CDR2 SQIVND (reference sequence). V was clipped by 10 bases and J by 3 bases; unmatched bases: 6. CDR3 sequence reads: CATKRERYNEQFF. In nucleotides, the CDR3 is TGTGCCACGAAGCGGGAACGCTACAATGAGCAGTTCTTC.